This paragraph reports one T cell receptor beta chain. The antigen is undetermined. At one end the junction does not follow the germline gene, possibly because of a read error. Isolation of PBMCs gave at least 6 million cells per sample. Primers used in a second PCR of about 6 to 11 cycles were a sample-barcoded 5' primer and a J-beta primer mix. TCRdb passed the 5' RACE reads through MiXCR, listing each CDR3 protein once. The table records 1.8 million or so distinct CDR3 sequences, roughly two fifths of them present only once. These data are taken from a study of blood T cells in healthy people across ages. Study-level findings and limits: TCR beta diversity, measured per million T cells, fell in a roughly linear way with age.

Looked up from germline, CDR1 is SGHTA and CDR2 is FQGNSA. There are 14 residues in the CDR3. This receptor was taken from a human donor in good health. The rearrangement joins TRBV7-2 to TRBJ1-2; D may be TRBD1 (5 bases). The specimen was blood. CDR3 in amino acids: CASSFLQAGYGYTF. The CDR3 DNA is TGTGCCAGCAGCTTTTTGCAGGCAGGGTATGGTTACACCTTC.